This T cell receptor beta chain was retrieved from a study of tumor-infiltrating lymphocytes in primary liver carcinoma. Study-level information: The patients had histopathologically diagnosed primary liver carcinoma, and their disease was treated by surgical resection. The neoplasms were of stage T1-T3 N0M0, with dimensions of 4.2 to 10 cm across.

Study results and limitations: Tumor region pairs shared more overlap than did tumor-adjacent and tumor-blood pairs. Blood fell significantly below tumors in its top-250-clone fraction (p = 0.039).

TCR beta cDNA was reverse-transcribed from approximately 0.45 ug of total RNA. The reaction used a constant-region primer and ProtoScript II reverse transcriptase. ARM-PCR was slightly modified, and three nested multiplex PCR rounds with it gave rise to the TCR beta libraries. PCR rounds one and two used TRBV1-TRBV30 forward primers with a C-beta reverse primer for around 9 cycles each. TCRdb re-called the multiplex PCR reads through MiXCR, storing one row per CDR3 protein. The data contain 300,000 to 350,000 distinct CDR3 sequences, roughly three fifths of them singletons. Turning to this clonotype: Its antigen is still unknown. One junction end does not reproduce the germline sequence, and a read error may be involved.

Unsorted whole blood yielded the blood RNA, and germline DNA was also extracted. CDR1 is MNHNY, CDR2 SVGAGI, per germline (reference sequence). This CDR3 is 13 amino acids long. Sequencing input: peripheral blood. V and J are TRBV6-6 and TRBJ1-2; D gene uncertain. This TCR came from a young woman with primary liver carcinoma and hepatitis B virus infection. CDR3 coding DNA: TGTGACAGCAGTTACGCCCTTGAAGGGGGCTACACCTTC. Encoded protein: CDSSYALEGGYTF.